Below are 11 T cell receptor beta chains sequenced from a single sample in a study of blood T cell repertoires in COVID-19. Only in-frame clones appear in the TCRdb table, and some are missing; sequencing was by immunoSEQ multiplex PCR. The table shows a few hundred thousand clones, with about 90% occurring only once. The sequencing input was peripheral blood. The receptors here all came from a woman aged 50 to 65 with acute or convalescent COVID-19.

The chain recombines TRBV7-8 with TRBJ2-5, with 7 nucleotides matching TRBD2. J lost 2 bases, V lost 2 bases, and 8 bases had no gene match. In germline, CDR1 is SGHVS, CDR2 FQNEAQ. The CDR3 is made up of 16 amino acids. The CDR3 spells CASSLMSPLAQETQYF. DNA of the CDR3: TGTGCCAGCAGCTTAATGAGCCCACTAGCGCAAGAGACCCAGTACTTC.

V and J are TRBV18 and TRBJ2-3; TRBD2 might be the D (6 bases). The CDR3 covers 15 residues. Trimming took 2 bases from V and 0 from J, leaving 9 bases between them. CDR1 is KGHSH and CDR2 is LQKENI in the germline V gene. The CDR3, as DNA: TGTGCCAGCTCACCAGGGGCGGGGAGCACAGATACGCAGTATTTT. This translates into CASSPGAGSTDTQYF.

V gene TRBV6-6 combines with J gene TRBJ1-3; tentatively, D is TRBD1 (6 bases). CDR1 and CDR2 (germline): MNHNY, SVGAGI (reference sequence). The CDR3 is 16 amino acids. With 6 bases removed from V and 2 bases from J, the gap between germline ends came to 17 bases. The chain's CDR3 is CASSSPGVTTGNTIYF. The CDR3 DNA reads TGTGCCAGCAGCTCGCCAGGGGTTACAACTGGAAACACCATATATTTT.

This rearrangement joins TRBV11-2 to TRBJ1-3; D remains unclear. Germline V gives CDR1 SGHAT, CDR2 FQNNGV. This CDR3 is 15 amino acids long. V shed 0 bases and J shed 2 bases, with 8 bases lying between them. DNA for the CDR3: TGTGCCAGCAGCTTAGATCTAACCACTGGAAACACCATATATTTT. Translation: CASSLDLTTGNTIYF.

The CDR3 loop is CASSPGDRGFTDTQYF. CDR3 DNA: TGCGCCAGCAGTCCCGGGGACAGGGGTTTCACAGATACGCAGTATTTT. The rearrangement links TRBV5-1 to TRBJ2-3, with 10 bases fitting TRBD1. CDR1 is SGHRS, CDR2 YFSETQ, per germline. The CDR3 loop spans 16 amino acids. The V and J ends lost 5 bases and 2 bases, in that order; junction bases with no gene match: 8.

The J gene is TRBJ2-1, the V gene TRBV11-1; 7 nucleotides align to TRBD2. This CDR3 is 15 amino acids long. The V and J ends lost 5 bases and 0 bases, in that order; junction bases with no gene match: 4. Germline V gene lookup returns CDR1 SGHAT and CDR2 FQDESV (reference sequence). The CDR3 DNA follows: TGTGCCAGCAGCCAGCGGGGTAGCTCCTACAATGAGCAGTTCTTC. It yields the protein CASSQRGSSYNEQFF. Full variable domain (outside the CDR3, taken from reference TRBV11-1 and TRBJ2-1): EAEVAQSPRYKITEKSQAVAFWCDPISGHATLYWYRQILGQGPELLVQFQDESVVDDSQLPKDRFSAERLKGVDSTLKIQPAELGDSAMYLCASSQRGSSYNEQFFGPGTRLTVL.

The genes are TRBV7-8 and TRBJ1-6; D unclear. V lost 0 bases and J 10 bases, leaving 16 bases between the germline ends. The germline gives CDR1 SGHVS, CDR2 FQNEAQ. This CDR3 region has 16 residues. CDR3 DNA: TGTGCCAGCAGCTTAGCGAGGGTCAGCTCTTCGTCACCCCTCCACTTT. It specifies CASSLARVSSSSPLHF.

J is TRBJ2-7 and V is TRBV11-3; 7 nucleotides match TRBD2. The CDR3 totals 16 residues. Germline V gene data show CDR1 as SGHNT and CDR2 as YENEEA. V shed 1 base and J 0 bases; nucleotides not matched to a gene: 6. DNA for the CDR3: TGTGCCAGCAGCTTAGTGGGGGGGAAGATCTCCTACGAGCAGTACTTC. It is translated as CASSLVGGKISYEQYF.

The genes are TRBV11-2 and TRBJ2-3, with a weak D call TRBD2 (6 bases). V was cut by 5 bases and J by 2 bases, with 8 bases left in between. The CDR3 consists of 13 residues. Germline V gene lookup returns CDR1 SGHAT and CDR2 FQNNGV. CDR3 sequence reads: CASSPDYTDTQYF. The CDR3 DNA follows: TGTGCCAGCAGCCCGGACTACACAGATACGCAGTATTTT.

The rearrangement uses TRBV7-3 and TRBJ2-3; 13 nucleotides agree with TRBD2. V was clipped by 5 bases and J by 2 bases; unmatched bases: 7. This CDR3 is built from 17 residues. The germline V gene has CDR1 SGHTA and CDR2 FQGTGA. CDR3 protein: CASSRWTSGGTTDTQYF. In DNA, the CDR3 is TGTGCCAGCAGCAGATGGACTAGCGGGGGAACCACAGATACGCAGTATTTT.

This clone was observed a single time. This rearrangement joins TRBV4-3 to TRBJ1-1; no clear D. Trimming shortened V by 4 bases and J by 6 bases, and 12 bases separated the two germline ends. Germline V gives CDR1 LGHNA, CDR2 YSLEER. CDR3 size: 13 residues. This CDR3 reads CASSREEGSEAFF. Written as DNA, the CDR3 is TGCGCCAGCAGCCGAGAGGAGGGTTCTGAAGCTTTCTTT.